This T cell receptor beta chain appears in the sequencing data of a study of blood T cell repertoires in COVID-19 (dated by TCRdb to 2019 to 2021). Looking at the study overall: Collaborator samples came from the United States, Italy and Spain and covered acute and convalescent phases of COVID-19. The material from the prospective study consisted of cDNA or gDNA derived from T cells, B-cell-depleted T cells, or PBMCs. The dataset comprised deeply sampled blood TCRbeta repertoires from subjects exposed to, actively infected with, or recovered from COVID-19. The repertoires were released in a freely available public database intended as a resource for research on the immune response to SARS-CoV-2. The samples were drawn from two sources: the first 160 participants of the ongoing ImmuneRACE study, and 950 to 1,500 subjects contributed by 6 global collaborators. Nearly every sample came with metadata listing a de-identified subject ID, COVID-19 status, age in years and sex. Where available, HLA class I and class II types were taken from metadata supplied by the sample provider and were not determined by assay-based typing. Here is what the overall study found, with its caveats: The quantity of clinical and demographic metadata differed by source and by participant and was supplied without curation.

The immunoSEQ Assay, a bias-controlled multiplex PCR, was used to amplify TCRbeta CDR3 regions from genomic DNA. The published analysis was carried out like this. Nucleated cell counts per sample were estimated from amplification of reference gene primers within the assay. To quantify the absolute abundance of each unique TCRbeta CDR3 rearrangement, sequence reads were collapsed and filtered. For each sample, productive Simpson clonality was calculated by taking the square root of Simpson's diversity index across productive rearrangements. TCRdb took this table from immuneACCESS and kept in-frame rearrangements with V and J called. Such tables lack part of the clones; where checked against another copy, unresolved V genes explain under half of the gap, and the rest is unexplained. That table supplies the V and J calls and clone size; D and trimming were determined from the DNA. In this sample the table shows about 100,000 clones, 80% to 90% of which occur a single time. The ten largest clones add up to roughly 2.7% of the sample.

According to the germline V gene, CDR1 reads SGHTA and CDR2 reads FQGTGA. Inclusive of the bounding cysteine and phenylalanine, the CDR3 is 12 residues long. CDR3 DNA only is kept here, 36 bases in frame from base 1. Notes on this clone: Its recognized antigen is unknown. The input lacks base qualities; no much larger clone sits a single base away.

Participants in the prospective study were enrolled through a virtual design, were aged about 18 to 90 years, and lived in 24 United States geographic areas. To assign participants to cohorts, the prospective study relied on clinical history that participants themselves reported in a screening survey and a study questionnaire. Recovered participants in ImmuneRACE Cohort 3 were defined by two consecutive negative NP/OP PCR tests, clearance by a healthcare professional, or resolution of symptoms. In the prospective study, whole blood, serum and a nasopharyngeal or oropharyngeal swab were collected from each participant by mobile phlebotomists. Prospective study participants could optionally give additional blood draws and questionnaires over an approximately 2-month period. Before DNA extraction, blood samples from the prospective study were shipped at room temperature or frozen.

The sequence came from a woman aged 50 to 65 who had recovered from COVID-19. Source material: PBMCs or T cells enriched from blood (not recorded which). The chain couples TRBV7-3 to TRBJ1-2; TRBD1 might be the D gene, on 5 matching bases. CDR3 sequence: CAVRDGNYGYTF. The nucleotides are TGTGCTGTGCGGGACGGCAACTATGGCTACACCTTC.